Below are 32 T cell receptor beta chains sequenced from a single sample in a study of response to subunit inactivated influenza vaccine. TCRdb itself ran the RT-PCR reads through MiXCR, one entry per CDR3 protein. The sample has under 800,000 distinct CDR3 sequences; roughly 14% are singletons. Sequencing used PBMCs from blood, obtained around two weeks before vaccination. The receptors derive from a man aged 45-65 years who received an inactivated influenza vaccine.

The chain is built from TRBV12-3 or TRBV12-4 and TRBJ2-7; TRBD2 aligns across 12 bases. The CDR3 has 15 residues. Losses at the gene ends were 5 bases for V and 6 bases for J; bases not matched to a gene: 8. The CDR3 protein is CASSPLAGGWGEQYF. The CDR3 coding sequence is TGTGCCAGCAGTCCACTAGCGGGAGGATGGGGCGAGCAGTACTTC.

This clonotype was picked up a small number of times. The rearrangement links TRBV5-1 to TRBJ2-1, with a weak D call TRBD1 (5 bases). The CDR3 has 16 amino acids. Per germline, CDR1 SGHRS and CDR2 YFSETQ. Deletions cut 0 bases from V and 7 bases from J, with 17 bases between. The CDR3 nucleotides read TGCGCCAGCAGCTTGGCCTCCACCAGGGAAGGGAATGAGCAGTTCTTC. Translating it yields CASSLASTREGNEQFF.

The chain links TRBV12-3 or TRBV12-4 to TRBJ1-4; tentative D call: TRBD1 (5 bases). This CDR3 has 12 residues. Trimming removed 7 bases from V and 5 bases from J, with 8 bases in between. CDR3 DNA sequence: TGTGCCAGCAACGAGGGGAATGAAAAACTGTTTTTT. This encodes CASNEGNEKLFF.

The CDR3 sequence: CASSLWDIPSGANVLTF. The CDR3 DNA reads as TGTGCCAGCAGCCTGTGGGACATCCCATCTGGGGCCAACGTCCTGACTTTC. The rearrangement links TRBV9 to TRBJ2-6; D possibly corresponds to TRBD1 (6 bases). Germline CDR1 reads SGDLS; CDR2 reads YYNGEE. The V gene lost 4 bases and the J gene lost 1 base, with 15 bases spanning the gap. This CDR3 contains 17 residues.

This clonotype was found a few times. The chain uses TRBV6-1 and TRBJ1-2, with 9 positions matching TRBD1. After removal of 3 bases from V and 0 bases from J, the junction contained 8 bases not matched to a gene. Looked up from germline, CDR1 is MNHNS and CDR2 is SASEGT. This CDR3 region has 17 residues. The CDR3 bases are TGTGCCAGCAGTGATCCGGGACAGGGATTTACTAACTATGGCTACACCTTC. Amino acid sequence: CASSDPGQGFTNYGYTF.

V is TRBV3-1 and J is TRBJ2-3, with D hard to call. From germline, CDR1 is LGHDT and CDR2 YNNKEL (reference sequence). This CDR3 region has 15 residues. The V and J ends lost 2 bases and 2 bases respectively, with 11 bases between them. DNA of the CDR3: TGTGCCAGCAGCCAAAGCGTATCCTACACAGATACGCAGTATTTT. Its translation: CASSQSVSYTDTQYF.

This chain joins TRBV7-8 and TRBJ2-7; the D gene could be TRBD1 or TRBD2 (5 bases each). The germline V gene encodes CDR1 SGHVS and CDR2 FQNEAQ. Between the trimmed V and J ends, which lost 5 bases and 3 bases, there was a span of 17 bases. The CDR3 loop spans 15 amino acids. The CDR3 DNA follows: TGTGCCAGCAGCCGCTACGGGACCTCCCGCTACGAGCAGTACTTC. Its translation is CASSRYGTSRYEQYF.

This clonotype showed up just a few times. The CDR3 spells CASSQGLPSGNTIYF. In DNA form, the CDR3 reads TGCGCCAGCAGCCAGGGGCTGCCCTCTGGAAACACCATATATTTT. The J gene is TRBJ1-3, the V gene TRBV4-3; TRBD1 is a possible D gene (5 bases). Trimming removed 3 bases at V and 0 bases at J, with 9 bases between. Germline V gives CDR1 LGHNA, CDR2 YSLEER. The CDR3 spans 15 residues.

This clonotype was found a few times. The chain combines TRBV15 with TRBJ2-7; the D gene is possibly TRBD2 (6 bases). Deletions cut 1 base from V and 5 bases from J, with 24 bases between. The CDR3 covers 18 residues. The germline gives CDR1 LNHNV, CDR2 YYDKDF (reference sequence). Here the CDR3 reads CATSRVGRTGSSRNEQYF. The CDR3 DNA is TGTGCCACCAGCAGAGTTGGACGAACCGGGAGTAGCAGGAACGAGCAGTACTTC.

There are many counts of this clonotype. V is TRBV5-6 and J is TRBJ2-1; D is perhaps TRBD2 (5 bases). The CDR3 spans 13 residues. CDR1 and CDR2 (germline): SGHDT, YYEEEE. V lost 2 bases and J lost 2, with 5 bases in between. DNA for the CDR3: TGTGCCAGCAGCTTCGGGGCCTACAATGAGCAGTTCTTC. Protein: CASSFGAYNEQFF. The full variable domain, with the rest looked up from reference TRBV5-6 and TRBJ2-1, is DAGVTQSPTHLIKTRGQQVTLRCSPKSGHDTVSWYQQALGQGPQFIFQYYEEEERQRGNFPDRFSGHQFPNYSSELNVNALLLGDSALYLCASSFGAYNEQFFGPGTRLTVL.

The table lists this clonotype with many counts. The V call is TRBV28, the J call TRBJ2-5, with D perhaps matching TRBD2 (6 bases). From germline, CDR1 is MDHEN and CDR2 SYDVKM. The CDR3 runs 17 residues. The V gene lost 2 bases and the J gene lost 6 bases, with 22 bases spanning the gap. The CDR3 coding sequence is TGTGCCAGCAGTTTAAAGCTTCGCAGAGGAGGGTCGCAGACCCAGTACTTC. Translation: CASSLKLRRGGSQTQYF.

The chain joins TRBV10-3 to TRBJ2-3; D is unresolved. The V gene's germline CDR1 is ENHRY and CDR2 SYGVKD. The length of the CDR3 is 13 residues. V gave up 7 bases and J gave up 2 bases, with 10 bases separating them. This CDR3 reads CAINRLSTDTQYF. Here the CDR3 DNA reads TGTGCCATCAATAGGCTTTCCACAGATACGCAGTATTTT.

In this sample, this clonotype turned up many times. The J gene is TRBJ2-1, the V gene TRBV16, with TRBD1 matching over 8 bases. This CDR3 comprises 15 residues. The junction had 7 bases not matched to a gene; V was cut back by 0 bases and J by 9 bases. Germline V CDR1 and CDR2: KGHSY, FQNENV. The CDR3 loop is CASSQSSPGGTEQFF. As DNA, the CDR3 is TGTGCCAGCAGCCAATCTAGCCCAGGGGGCACTGAGCAGTTCTTC.

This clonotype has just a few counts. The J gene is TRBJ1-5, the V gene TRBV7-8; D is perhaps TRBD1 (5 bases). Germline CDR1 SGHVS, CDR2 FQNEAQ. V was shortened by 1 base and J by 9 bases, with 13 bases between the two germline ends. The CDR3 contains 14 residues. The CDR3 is CASSLGQGTWPQHF. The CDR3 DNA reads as TGTGCCAGCAGCTTAGGGCAGGGTACGTGGCCCCAGCATTTT. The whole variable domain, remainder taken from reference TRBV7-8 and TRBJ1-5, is GAGVSQSPRYKVAKRGQDVALRCDPISGHVSLFWYQQALGQGPEFLTYFQNEAQLDKSGLPSDRFFAERPEGSVSTLKIQRTQQEDSAVYLCASSLGQGTWPQHFGDGTRLSIL.

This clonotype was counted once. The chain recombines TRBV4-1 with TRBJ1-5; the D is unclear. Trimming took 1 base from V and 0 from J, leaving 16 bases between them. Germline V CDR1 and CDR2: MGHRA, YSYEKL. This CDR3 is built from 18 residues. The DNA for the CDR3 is TGCGCCAGCAGCCAAGGCTACACCACCTCTTATAGCAATCAGCCCCAGCATTTT. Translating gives CASSQGYTTSYSNQPQHF.

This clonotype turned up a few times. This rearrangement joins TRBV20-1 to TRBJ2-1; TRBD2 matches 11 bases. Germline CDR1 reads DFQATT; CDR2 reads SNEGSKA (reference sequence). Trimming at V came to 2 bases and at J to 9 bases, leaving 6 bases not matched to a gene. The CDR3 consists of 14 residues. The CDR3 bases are TGCAGTGCTAGACCCAGGGGGACTAGCGGTGAGCAGTTCTTC. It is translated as CSARPRGTSGEQFF.

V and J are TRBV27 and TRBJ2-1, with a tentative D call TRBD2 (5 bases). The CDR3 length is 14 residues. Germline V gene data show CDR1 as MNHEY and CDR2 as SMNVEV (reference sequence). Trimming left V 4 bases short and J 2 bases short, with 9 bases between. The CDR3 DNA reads TGTGCCAGCAGTTCCCTCGGGGCCTACAATGAGCAGTTCTTC. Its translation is CASSSLGAYNEQFF.

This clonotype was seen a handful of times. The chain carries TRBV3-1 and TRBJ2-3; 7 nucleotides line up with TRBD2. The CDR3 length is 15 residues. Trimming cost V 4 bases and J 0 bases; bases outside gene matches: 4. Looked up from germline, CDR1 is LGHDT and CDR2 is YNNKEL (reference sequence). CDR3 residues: CASSPGTISTDTQYF. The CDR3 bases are TGTGCCAGCAGCCCGGGGACTATTAGCACAGATACGCAGTATTTT.

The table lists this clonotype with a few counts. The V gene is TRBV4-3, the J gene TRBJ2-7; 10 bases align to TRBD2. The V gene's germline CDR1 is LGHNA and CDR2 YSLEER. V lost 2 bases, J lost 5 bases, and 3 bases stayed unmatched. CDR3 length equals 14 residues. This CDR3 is CASSQLAGVDEQYF. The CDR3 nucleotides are TGCGCCAGCAGCCAACTAGCGGGAGTGGACGAGCAGTACTTC.

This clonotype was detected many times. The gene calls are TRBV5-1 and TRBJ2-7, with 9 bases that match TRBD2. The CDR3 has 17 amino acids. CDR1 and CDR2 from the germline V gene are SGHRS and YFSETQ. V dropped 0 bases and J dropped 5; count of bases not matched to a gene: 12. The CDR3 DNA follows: TGCGCCAGCAGCTTGGGTTTAGCGGGAGTCGTGATCGACGAGCAGTACTTC. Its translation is CASSLGLAGVVIDEQYF.

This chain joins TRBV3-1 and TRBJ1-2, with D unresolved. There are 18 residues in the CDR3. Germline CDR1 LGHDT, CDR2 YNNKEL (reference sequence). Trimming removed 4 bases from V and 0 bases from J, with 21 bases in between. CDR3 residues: CASSPQYRTAATNYGYTF. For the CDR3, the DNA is TGTGCCAGCAGCCCACAGTATCGCACGGCAGCAACTAACTATGGCTACACCTTC.

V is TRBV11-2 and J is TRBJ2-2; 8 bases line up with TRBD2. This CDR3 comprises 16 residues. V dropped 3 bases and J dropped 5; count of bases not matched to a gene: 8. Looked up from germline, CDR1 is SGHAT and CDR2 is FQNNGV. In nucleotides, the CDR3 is TGTGCCAGCAGCTTGAGCGGGAGTACGAGAACCGGGGAGCTGTTTTTT. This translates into CASSLSGSTRTGELFF.

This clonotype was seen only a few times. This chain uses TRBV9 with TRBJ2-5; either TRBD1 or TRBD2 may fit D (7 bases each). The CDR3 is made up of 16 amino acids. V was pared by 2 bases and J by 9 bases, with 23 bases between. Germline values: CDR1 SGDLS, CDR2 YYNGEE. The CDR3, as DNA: TGTGCCAGCAGCGTCTCAGGGGGGGGACGCCCGGGGCCCCAGTACTTC. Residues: CASSVSGGGRPGPQYF.

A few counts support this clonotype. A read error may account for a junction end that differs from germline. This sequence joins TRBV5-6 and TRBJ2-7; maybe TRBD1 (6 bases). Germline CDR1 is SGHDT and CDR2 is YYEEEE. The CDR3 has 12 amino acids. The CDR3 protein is CASGLLGQEQYF. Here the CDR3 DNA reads TGTGCCAGCGGCTTATTGGGACAAGAGCAGTACTTC.

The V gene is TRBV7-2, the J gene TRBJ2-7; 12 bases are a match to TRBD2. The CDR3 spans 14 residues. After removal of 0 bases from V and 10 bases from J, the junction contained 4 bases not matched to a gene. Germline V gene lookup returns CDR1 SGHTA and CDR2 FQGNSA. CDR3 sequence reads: CASSLAPSGGAQYF. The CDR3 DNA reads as TGTGCCAGCAGCTTAGCGCCTAGCGGGGGGGCCCAGTACTTC.

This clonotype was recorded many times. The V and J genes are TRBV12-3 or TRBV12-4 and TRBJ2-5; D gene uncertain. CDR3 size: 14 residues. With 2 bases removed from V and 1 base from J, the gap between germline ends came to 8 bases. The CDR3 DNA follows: TGTGCCAGCAGTTTACTGGCGGTCCAAGAGACCCAGTACTTC. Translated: CASSLLAVQETQYF.

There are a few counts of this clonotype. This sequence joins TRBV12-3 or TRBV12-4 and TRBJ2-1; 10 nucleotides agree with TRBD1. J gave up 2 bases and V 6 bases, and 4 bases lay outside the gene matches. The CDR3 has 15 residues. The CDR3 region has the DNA TGTGCCAGCAGAATGGACAGGGGGACCTACAATGAGCAGTTCTTC. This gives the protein CASRMDRGTYNEQFF.

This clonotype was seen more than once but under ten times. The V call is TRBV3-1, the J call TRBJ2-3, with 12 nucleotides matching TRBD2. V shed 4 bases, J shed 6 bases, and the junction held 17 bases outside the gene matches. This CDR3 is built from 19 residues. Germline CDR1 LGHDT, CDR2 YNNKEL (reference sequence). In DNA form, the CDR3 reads TGTGCCAGCAGCCGAAGACTAGCGGGAGTCCTCCGAGAAGGGGATACGCAGTATTTT. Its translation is CASSRRLAGVLREGDTQYF.

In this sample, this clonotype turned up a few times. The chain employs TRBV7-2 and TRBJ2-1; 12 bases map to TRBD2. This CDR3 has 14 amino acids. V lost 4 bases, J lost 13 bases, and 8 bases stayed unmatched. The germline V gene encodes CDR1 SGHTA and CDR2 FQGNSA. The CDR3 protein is CASSSRLAGDIQFF. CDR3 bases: TGTGCCAGCAGCTCCAGACTAGCGGGGGATATTCAGTTCTTC.

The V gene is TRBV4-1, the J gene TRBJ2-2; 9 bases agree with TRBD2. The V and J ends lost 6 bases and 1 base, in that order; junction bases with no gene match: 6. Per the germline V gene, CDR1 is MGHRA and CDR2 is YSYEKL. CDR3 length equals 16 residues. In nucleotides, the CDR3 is TGCGCCAGCAGTCGTCGACTAGCGGAGAACACCGGGGAGCTGTTTTTT. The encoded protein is CASSRRLAENTGELFF.

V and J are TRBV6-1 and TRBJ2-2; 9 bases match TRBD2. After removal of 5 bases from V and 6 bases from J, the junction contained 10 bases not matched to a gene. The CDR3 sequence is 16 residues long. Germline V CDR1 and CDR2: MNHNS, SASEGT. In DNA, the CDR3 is TGTGCCAGCAGTCCCCCTATGGCGGGAGGGCCCGGGGAGCTGTTTTTT. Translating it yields CASSPPMAGGPGELFF.

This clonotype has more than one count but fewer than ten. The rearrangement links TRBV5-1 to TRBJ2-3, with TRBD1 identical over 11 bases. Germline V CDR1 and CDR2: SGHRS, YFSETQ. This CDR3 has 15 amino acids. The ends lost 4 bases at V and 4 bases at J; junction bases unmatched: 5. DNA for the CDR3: TGCGCCAGCAGCAGTGGGACAGGGGGATCAGATACGCAGTATTTT. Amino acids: CASSSGTGGSDTQYF.